This T cell receptor (beta chain) came from a study of Graves' ophthalmopathy and Graves' hyperthyroidism. Background on the study: The blood sample was drawn at first diagnosis and before any treatment.

As the template, RNA transcripts were used to amplify TCR beta CDR3 regions. Amplification began with first-round RT-PCR using HTBI primers, then second-round multiplex PCR was performed. A single record per CDR3 protein comes from TCRdb applying MiXCR to the multiplex PCR reads. In the table there are approximately 160,000 distinct CDR3 sequences, over 35% of which are singletons. Other autoimmune diseases, uncontrolled infections, pregnancy or lactation excluded patients from enrollment. Diagnosis was based on clinical symptoms, serum thyroxine, TRAb, thyroid ultrasound and orbital computed tomography. The germline gives CDR1 DFQATT, CDR2 SNEGSKA (reference sequence). The CDR3 spans 14 residues. V was pared by 6 bases and J by 1 base, with 15 bases between. The study, taken as a whole, reports: Ophthalmopathy progression was predicted by the model at 55% to 71% sensitivity and roughly 72% specificity.

This clonotype was counted at least ten times. Its antigen is not identified. This receptor was identified in a woman in her thirties or forties with Graves' ophthalmopathy. The V call is TRBV20-1, the J call TRBJ1-1; weak D call: TRBD1 (5 bases). The sample comprised peripheral blood. CDR3 protein: CSAQMRGGNTEAFF. Written as DNA, the CDR3 is TGCAGTGCCCAGATGCGGGGGGGGAACACTGAAGCTTTCTTT.